This T cell receptor beta chain stems from a study of blood T cell repertoires in COVID-19. The CDR3 is 16 amino acids. Deletions cut 2 bases from V and 5 bases from J, with 18 bases between. Looked up from germline, CDR1 is LGHDT and CDR2 is YNNKEL (reference sequence). Method: immunoSEQ multiplex PCR; TCRdb's copy keeps in-frame clones and lacks some. Of around 60,000 clones detected, about 86% appear once; the ten largest clones hold 1.2%. This receptor was taken from a man between 35 and 55 years old with acute or convalescent COVID-19. The chain employs TRBV3-1 (or the pseudogene TRBV3-2) and TRBJ2-5; D is possibly TRBD2 (5 bases). The sequenced material came from peripheral blood. CDR3 in amino acids: CASSQRARGNSETQYF. CDR3 coding DNA: TGTGCCAGCAGCCAAAGAGCCCGGGGTAATAGCGAGACCCAGTACTTC.